This entry concerns a single T cell receptor (beta chain). The antigen is undetermined. Profiling relied on immunoSEQ multiplex PCR, and the TCRdb table lists in-frame clones only, not all of them. The sample holds approximately 28,000 clones, more than 85% seen once. This sample was included in a study of T cells in localized non-small cell lung cancer. Deletions cut 0 bases from V and 8 bases from J, with 13 bases between. Germline V gives CDR1 LNHNV, CDR2 YYDKDF (reference sequence). CDR3 length: 15 residues. Study-wide results and limits: In adjacent lung, a median about 52 of the top 100 tumor clones were found. Measurement of T cell clonality placed uninvolved adjacent lung highest, above the level in tumor.

V is TRBV15 and J is TRBJ1-4; a possible D gene is TRBD1 (6 bases). The receptor comes from a female donor of 60 years or more with stage II squamous cell lung carcinoma. This sample comprised peripheral blood, obtained before any cancer treatment. CDR3 protein: CATSRDLQGGEKLFF. CDR3 nucleotide sequence: TGTGCCACCAGCAGAGATTTACAGGGAGGGGAAAAACTGTTTTTT.